Reported below is one T cell receptor (beta chain). Its specific antigen is unknown. Base-call qualities are not available, and no considerably larger clone is one nucleotide away. Read against the paper, the sample's time point label means: about 28 days (+/-7) after the second vaccine dose. AZD1222 recipients with second doses at about 4 weeks or about 12 weeks were pooled, because spike-specific TCR depth and breadth did not differ between schedules. Samples from vaccinated people were obtained from the UK trials COV001 and COV002, which included a single-blind randomized controlled phase 2/3 trial of AZD1222 (ChAdOx1 nCoV-19) in healthy adults. Trial participant PBMC samples were collected at day 0 and day 28 after the second dose for TCRbeta chain sequencing. The record originates from a study of T cell responses to AZD1222 COVID-19 vaccine (dated by TCRdb to 2020 to 2022). For the wider study: A total of 230 to 250 trial participants underwent TCR sequencing, of whom 207 had received two doses of AZD1222 and some 25 had received two doses of the MenACWY control vaccine. Trial participants were enrolled into age subgroups of 18-55, 56-69 and 70-plus years, which contained about 150, 28 and 57 TCR-sequenced participants, respectively.

The research as a whole found: The 56-69-year group was small, and its depth increase did not reach significance, likely because of low power. Most participants were white British and females outnumbered males, and the authors suggested that clonal diversity may have been underestimated. After two AZD1222 doses, both the breadth and the depth of spike-specific TCRs were significantly higher than at day 0 and than in MenACWY recipients. Conclusions about previously exposed vaccinees are limited because only five or six AZD1222 recipients were SARS-CoV-2 seropositive at baseline. Reportedly, close to half of the unique spike-specific TCRs recognized epitopes lying outside the regions that are mutated in the B.1.351 and B.1.1.7 variants. The vaccine-associated CD4 TCRs covered the entire spike protein, and the dominant responses fell in regions 160-218 and 743-854. Because no samples from the day 14 peak response were available, repertoires could be characterized only after the peak T cell response.

The CDR3 runs 16 residues from the cysteine to the phenylalanine. Here the CDR3 DNA is all that survives: 48 bases in frame from base 1. V loses 6 bases of germline sequence and J loses 1 base, and the interval between the two ends is 18 bases. The germline V gene yields SNHLY for CDR1 and FYNNEI for CDR2. The CDR3 regions of human TCRbeta chains were subjected to immunosequencing. As for the original processing: Repertoire TCRs were matched against a reference library of SARS-CoV-2-specific TCRs generated with the MIRA antigen-specificity platform. Breadth was defined as the fraction of unique TCRs that were SARS-CoV-2-associated. Depth was defined as the fraction of total T cells that were SARS-CoV-2-associated. Using the MIRA data, every spike-specific TCR was mapped to the spike region that the TCR reacted to and assigned to either a CD4 or a CD8 class. Log10-transformed breadth and depth values were compared by one-way ANOVA with Sidak's multiple comparisons tests. The clones in this table, taken by TCRdb from immuneACCESS, are in-frame only. Not every clone is retained; where verified, under half of the shortfall comes from an unresolved V gene, and the cause of the rest is unknown. V, J and clone size were drawn from that table, and D and trimming were deduced from the DNA. This sample holds about 56,000 clones; 86% were observed only once. 6% to 7.5% of the sample is held by the ten biggest clonotypes.

This TCR derives from an adult who received the AZD1222 COVID-19 vaccine. The V gene is TRBV2 and the J gene is TRBJ1-1; confidence is insufficient to name the D gene. This specimen was peripheral blood, taken 28 days after the second AZD1222 dose. The nucleotide sequence is given as TGTGCCAGCAGCGGAATCGTCTCCCTGGAGAACACTGAAGCTTTCTTT. Protein translation: CASSGIVSLENTEAFF.